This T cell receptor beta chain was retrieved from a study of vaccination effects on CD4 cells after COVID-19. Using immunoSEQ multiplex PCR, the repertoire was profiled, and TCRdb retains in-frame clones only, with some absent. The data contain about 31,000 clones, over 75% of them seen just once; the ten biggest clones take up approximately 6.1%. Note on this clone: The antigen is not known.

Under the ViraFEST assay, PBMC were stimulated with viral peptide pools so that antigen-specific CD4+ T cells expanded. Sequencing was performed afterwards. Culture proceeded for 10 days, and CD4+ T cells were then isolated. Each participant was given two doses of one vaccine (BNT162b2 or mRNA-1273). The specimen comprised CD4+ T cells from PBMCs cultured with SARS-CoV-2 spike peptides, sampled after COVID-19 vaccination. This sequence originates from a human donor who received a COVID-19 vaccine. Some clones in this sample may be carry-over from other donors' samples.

DNA of the CDR3: TGTGCCAGCAGCCGGACAGTCCACCAAGAGACCCAGTACTTC. This translates into CASSRTVHQETQYF. This chain links TRBV14 with TRBJ2-5; perhaps TRBD1 as D (6 bases). The CDR3 contains 14 residues. V was trimmed by 4 bases and J by 0 bases, leaving 9 bases between them. Germline CDR1 reads SGHDN; CDR2 reads FVKESK.